These 28 T cell receptor beta chains were sequenced from one sample in a study of identical twins. TCRdb independently ran MiXCR on the 5' RACE reads; one entry per CDR3 protein. Of fewer than 250,000 distinct CDR3 sequences in the sample, more than 15% are singletons; the top ten hold 40%. Separately, the same data were catalogued under a study of T cells expressing NK-cell markers.

Input material: CD8+ T cells sorted from blood. These receptors all come from a young woman in good health.

This clonotype has more than one count but fewer than ten. The chain has TRBV5-1 and TRBJ2-3; weak D call: TRBD2 (6 bases). Germline-derived CDR1 and CDR2 are SGHRS and YFSETQ. CDR3 size: 15 residues. V lost 4 bases and J lost 2, with 14 bases in between. The CDR3 reads CASSPVGGTTDTQYF. DNA for the CDR3: TGCGCCAGCAGCCCCGTCGGGGGAACCACAGATACGCAGTATTTT.

The sample holds one count of this clonotype. The CDR3 bases are TGTGCCAGCAGCCAAGGCGCAGGGACAGGGGTGTACGAGCAGTACTTC. The encoded protein is CASSQGAGTGVYEQYF. The rearrangement joins TRBV4-2 to TRBJ2-7; 10 nucleotides agree with TRBD1. After removal of 1 base from V and 4 bases from J, the junction contained 7 bases not matched to a gene. Germline CDR1 reads LGHNA; CDR2 reads YNFKEQ. The CDR3 contains 16 residues.

This clonotype was found many times. CDR3 in amino acids: CASSLDHRDNEQFF. CDR3 sequence (DNA): TGTGCCAGCAGCTTAGATCACAGAGACAATGAGCAGTTCTTC. This chain connects TRBV11-2 to TRBJ2-1, with unresolved D. Germline CDR1 is SGHAT and CDR2 is FQNNGV. Trimming took 0 bases from V and 5 from J, leaving 8 bases between them. The CDR3 is 14 residues long.

The V gene is TRBV7-8, the J gene TRBJ2-5; a possible D gene is TRBD2 (6 bases). Germline CDR1 is SGHVS and CDR2 is FQNEAQ. Trimming took off 5 bases at V and 7 bases at J, with 26 bases between the two ends. CDR3 size: 17 residues. The CDR3: CASSPGRVAVLLVTQYF. CDR3 sequence (DNA): TGTGCCAGCAGCCCGGGTCGGGTAGCGGTCCTTCTTGTGACCCAGTACTTC. Combining the CDR3 with reference TRBV7-8 and TRBJ2-5 gives the whole variable domain GAGVSQSPRYKVAKRGQDVALRCDPISGHVSLFWYQQALGQGPEFLTYFQNEAQLDKSGLPSDRFFAERPEGSVSTLKIQRTQQEDSAVYLCASSPGRVAVLLVTQYFGPGTRLLVL.

This chain uses TRBV5-4 with TRBJ2-1, with a weak D call TRBD2 (5 bases). V dropped 0 bases and J dropped 8 bases, with 9 bases sitting between them. The CDR3 is 13 amino acids. Germline V gene data show CDR1 as SGHNT and CDR2 as YYREEE (reference sequence). The DNA of the CDR3 is TGTGCCAGCAGCTTGGCCGGGATTGATGAGCAGTTCTTC. The encoded protein is CASSLAGIDEQFF.

This clonotype showed up many times. Its ends do not fully match the called genes, so a read error is possible. The chain uses TRBV7-9 and TRBJ2-3; the match to TRBD2 covers 10 bases. CDR1 is SEHNR, CDR2 FQNEAQ, per germline (reference sequence). This CDR3 is built from 16 residues. The CDR3 sequence is CASSLAGGPAGDTQYF. Here the CDR3 DNA reads TGTGCCAGCAGTTTAGCGGGAGGTCCTGCGGGAGATACGCAGTATTTT.

This clonotype was seen only a few times. This chain joins TRBV9 and TRBJ2-3; no clear D. CDR3 length: 14 residues. Germline V gene lookup returns CDR1 SGDLS and CDR2 YYNGEE. Trimming removed 3 bases from V and 0 bases from J, with 8 bases in between. The CDR3 DNA is TGTGCCAGCAGCGGACCGGCTAGCACAGATACGCAGTATTTT. Translated: CASSGPASTDTQYF.

V usage is TRBV12-3 or TRBV12-4 and J usage is TRBJ1-1; 7 bases are a match to TRBD1. Trimming took 4 bases from V and 3 from J; bases not matched to a gene: 5. This CDR3 is 14 amino acids long. The chain's CDR3 is CASSSDRSHTEAFF. The CDR3 nucleotides are TGTGCCAGCAGTTCGGACAGGAGTCACACTGAAGCTTTCTTT.

This clonotype was counted many times. The rearrangement joins TRBV9 to TRBJ2-7, with a weak D call TRBD2 (7 bases). Germline lookup yields CDR1 SGDLS and CDR2 YYNGEE. With 8 bases removed from V and 6 bases from J, the gap between germline ends came to 15 bases. The CDR3 consists of 12 residues. CDR3 coding DNA: TGTGCCAGTGGGGGGGGCGGAAGCGAGCAGTACTTC. The encoded protein is CASGGGGSEQYF.

This clonotype was detected a few times. The chain joins TRBV19 to TRBJ1-1, with a tentative D call TRBD1 (5 bases). The V end was cut by 0 bases, the J end by 1 base, with 12 bases between. Germline lookup yields CDR1 LNHDA and CDR2 SQIVND (reference sequence). The CDR3 runs 16 residues. The CDR3 bases are TGTGCCAGTAGTATAGACCCGGACGGGGCGAACACTGAAGCTTTCTTT. Amino acid sequence: CASSIDPDGANTEAFF.

This clonotype has only a few counts. The genes are TRBV20-1 and TRBJ2-7; possible D gene TRBD1, 5 bases. This CDR3 is 15 amino acids long. Germline V gene data show CDR1 as DFQATT and CDR2 as SNEGSKA (reference sequence). V lost 2 bases to trimming and J lost 3 bases, with 17 bases between them. The CDR3 sequence: CSARNPQGFGYEQYF. The CDR3 DNA reads TGCAGTGCTAGAAACCCTCAGGGTTTTGGCTACGAGCAGTACTTC.

This clonotype was seen once. The rearrangement links TRBV7-2 to TRBJ1-1, with 8 nucleotides matching TRBD1. The CDR3 sequence is 15 residues long. Germline V CDR1 and CDR2: SGHTA, FQGNSA. The junction had 1 base not matched to a gene; V was cut back by 0 bases and J by 1 base. CDR3 residues: CASSLARGPNTEAFF. Written as DNA, the CDR3 is TGTGCCAGCAGCTTAGCCAGGGGGCCGAACACTGAAGCTTTCTTT.

This clonotype was detected only a few times. The V and J genes are TRBV7-9 and TRBJ2-2; unclear D gene. Looked up from germline, CDR1 is SEHNR and CDR2 is FQNEAQ (reference sequence). V dropped 5 bases and J dropped 4 bases, with 17 bases sitting between them. The CDR3 length is 16 residues. The CDR3 coding sequence is TGTGCCAGCAGCCCGAAGACGTCAGAATCCACCGGGGAGCTGTTTTTT. This codes for CASSPKTSESTGELFF.

This clonotype was seen repeatedly, ten times or more. The chain recombines TRBV15 with TRBJ1-5; D is unresolved. The CDR3 covers 8 residues. In germline, CDR1 is LNHNV, CDR2 YYDKDF (reference sequence). CDR3 region: CGNQPQHF. The CDR3 DNA sequence: TGTGGAAATCAGCCCCAGCATTTT.

This clonotype was seen at least ten times. The chain combines TRBV12-5 with TRBJ2-2; D perhaps matches TRBD1 (6 bases). V was trimmed by 4 bases and J by 6 bases, leaving 9 bases between them. The germline gives CDR1 LGHNT, CDR2 FRNRAP. CDR3 length: 13 amino acids. The CDR3 spells CASGYQGSGELFF. DNA of the CDR3: TGTGCTAGTGGTTACCAGGGGTCCGGGGAGCTGTTTTTT. The entire variable domain, with the rest obtained from reference TRBV12-5 and TRBJ2-2, is as follows: DARVTQTPRHKVTEMGQEVTMRCQPILGHNTVFWYRQTMMQGLELLAYFRNRAPLDDSGMPKDRFSAEMPDATLATLKIQPSEPRDSAVYFCASGYQGSGELFFGEGSRLTVL.

This chain's CDR3 is CASTPGTGAYNEQFF. CDR3 bases: TGTGCCAGCACTCCCGGGACTGGAGCCTACAATGAGCAGTTCTTC. This chain joins TRBV6-1 and TRBJ2-1; D might be TRBD2 (6 bases). Germline V lookup: CDR1 MNHNS, CDR2 SASEGT. The CDR3 is made up of 15 amino acids. V was clipped by 7 bases and J by 2 bases, with 15 bases between them.

The J gene is TRBJ2-7, the V gene TRBV20-1; D may be TRBD1 or TRBD2 (5 bases each). V was shortened by 3 bases and J by 1 base, with 10 bases between the two germline ends. Germline-derived CDR1 and CDR2 are DFQATT and SNEGSKA (reference sequence). The CDR3 totals 13 residues. The CDR3 DNA reads TGCAGTGCTAGGGGGGTAACTTCCTACGAGCAGTACTTC. This translates into CSARGVTSYEQYF.

This clonotype has just a few counts. This sequence joins TRBV20-1 and TRBJ2-1, with 14 bases fitting TRBD2. Germline CDR1 DFQATT, CDR2 SNEGSKA (reference sequence). The CDR3 sequence is 17 residues long. The V segment lost 4 bases and the J segment 4 bases; nucleotides outside the gene matches: 9. CDR3 DNA: TGCAGTGCTAAGAGACTAGCGGGAGGGCGAGTATACAATGAGCAGTTCTTC. Translated: CSAKRLAGGRVYNEQFF.

The V gene is TRBV12-3 or TRBV12-4, the J gene TRBJ2-1; TRBD2 aligns across 12 bases. After removal of 6 bases from V and 7 bases from J, the junction contained 7 bases not matched to a gene. This CDR3 has 15 amino acids. The CDR3 sequence: CASRSSGLAGNEQFF. DNA of the CDR3: TGTGCCAGCAGGTCCTCCGGACTAGCGGGAAATGAGCAGTTCTTC.

This clonotype was seen only a few times. The rearrangement uses TRBV15 and TRBJ1-2; a possible D gene is TRBD1 (6 bases). V gave up 4 bases and J gave up 5 bases, with 11 bases separating them. The germline V gene encodes CDR1 LNHNV and CDR2 YYDKDF (reference sequence). The CDR3 runs to 13 residues. The CDR3 is CATSTSQGYGYTF. CDR3 nucleotide sequence: TGTGCCACCAGCACCTCACAGGGATATGGCTACACCTTC. Filled out from reference TRBV15 and TRBJ1-2, the complete variable domain reads DAMVIQNPRYQVTQFGKPVTLSCSQTLNHNVMYWYQQKSSQAPKLLFHYYDKDFNNEADTPDNFQSRRPNTSFCFLDIRSPGLGDTAMYLCATSTSQGYGYTFGSGTRLTVV.

This clonotype turned up a few times. The chain employs TRBV7-2 and TRBJ2-2; 10 bases map to TRBD1. Per the germline V gene, CDR1 is SGHTA and CDR2 is FQGNSA. The CDR3 totals 17 residues. The V gene end was trimmed by 3 bases and the J gene end by 7 bases; junction bases not matched to a gene: 11. The CDR3 DNA sequence: TGTGCCAGCAGCTTTGGCCGGGACAGGGGCTTTCACGGGGAGCTGTTTTTT. Its translation is CASSFGRDRGFHGELFF.

This clonotype has a count of ten or more. The chain combines TRBV9 with TRBJ2-3; TRBD1 matches at 8 bases. This CDR3 contains 14 residues. In germline, CDR1 is SGDLS, CDR2 YYNGEE. The V and J ends lost 3 bases and 1 base, in that order; junction bases with no gene match: 1. CDR3 residues: CASSEDRGTDTQYF. The CDR3 DNA is TGTGCCAGCAGCGAGGACAGGGGCACAGATACGCAGTATTTT.

The sample holds many counts of this clonotype. The chain links TRBV29-1 to TRBJ2-1; D ambiguous. The CDR3 totals 10 residues. CDR1 and CDR2 (germline): SQVTM, ANQGSEA. The V end was cut by 4 bases, the J end by 10 bases, with 8 bases between. The CDR3 coding sequence is TGCAGCGTTGTGGCGAGAGAGCAGTTCTTC. It is translated as CSVVAREQFF.

This clonotype was picked up many times. The chain employs TRBV7-2 and TRBJ2-1, with TRBD2 matching over 7 bases. This CDR3 is built from 16 residues. V shed 2 bases, J shed 1 base, and the junction held 5 bases outside the gene matches. Germline loops: CDR1 SGHTA, CDR2 FQGNSA. CDR3 sequence (DNA): TGTGCCAGCAGCTTACTTGGACTAGGGTCCTACAATGAGCAGTTCTTC. Its protein is CASSLLGLGSYNEQFF.

The chain uses TRBV6-2 or TRBV6-3 and TRBJ1-1; maybe TRBD1 (5 bases). This CDR3 contains 15 residues. Trimming left V 0 bases short and J 3 bases short, with 11 bases between. Germline CDR1 MNHEY, CDR2 SVGEGT. In nucleotides, the CDR3 is TGTGCCAGCAGTTACTCGAGGGAAGGGGACACTGAAGCTTTCTTT. Its protein product is CASSYSREGDTEAFF.

The genes are TRBV9 and TRBJ2-7; 9 bases line up with TRBD1. This CDR3 contains 15 residues. With 4 bases clipped from V and 4 bases from J, the junction kept 9 bases outside the gene matches. Germline CDR1 SGDLS, CDR2 YYNGEE. The CDR3 coding sequence is TGTGCCAGCAGCCCCGGACAGGGGACCCCATACGAGCAGTACTTC. The encoded protein is CASSPGQGTPYEQYF.

The chain combines TRBV5-1 with TRBJ1-1; D is ambiguous. Trimming cost V 2 bases and J 10 bases, with 15 bases left between them. Germline V CDR1 and CDR2: SGHRS, YFSETQ. The CDR3 extends over 13 amino acids. The CDR3 is CASSFKDAPGAFF. CDR3 nucleotides: TGCGCCAGCAGCTTTAAGGACGCCCCAGGAGCTTTCTTT.

This clonotype turned up a few times. The rearrangement joins TRBV7-9 to TRBJ2-7; 7 bases match TRBD1. The germline V gene has CDR1 SEHNR and CDR2 FQNEAQ (reference sequence). The CDR3 has 17 amino acids. The V and J ends lost 4 bases and 0 bases, in that order; junction bases with no gene match: 12. The CDR3 loop reads CASSSSTGPIPSYEQYF. In DNA form, the CDR3 reads TGTGCCAGCAGCTCCTCGACAGGGCCCATTCCCTCCTACGAGCAGTACTTC. The variable domain in full, with the rest retrieved from reference TRBV7-9 and TRBJ2-7, is DTGVSQNPRHKITKRGQNVTFRCDPISEHNRLYWYRQTLGQGPEFLTYFQNEAQLEKSRLLSDRFSAERPKGSFSTLEIQRTEQGDSAMYLCASSSSTGPIPSYEQYFGPGTRLTVT.